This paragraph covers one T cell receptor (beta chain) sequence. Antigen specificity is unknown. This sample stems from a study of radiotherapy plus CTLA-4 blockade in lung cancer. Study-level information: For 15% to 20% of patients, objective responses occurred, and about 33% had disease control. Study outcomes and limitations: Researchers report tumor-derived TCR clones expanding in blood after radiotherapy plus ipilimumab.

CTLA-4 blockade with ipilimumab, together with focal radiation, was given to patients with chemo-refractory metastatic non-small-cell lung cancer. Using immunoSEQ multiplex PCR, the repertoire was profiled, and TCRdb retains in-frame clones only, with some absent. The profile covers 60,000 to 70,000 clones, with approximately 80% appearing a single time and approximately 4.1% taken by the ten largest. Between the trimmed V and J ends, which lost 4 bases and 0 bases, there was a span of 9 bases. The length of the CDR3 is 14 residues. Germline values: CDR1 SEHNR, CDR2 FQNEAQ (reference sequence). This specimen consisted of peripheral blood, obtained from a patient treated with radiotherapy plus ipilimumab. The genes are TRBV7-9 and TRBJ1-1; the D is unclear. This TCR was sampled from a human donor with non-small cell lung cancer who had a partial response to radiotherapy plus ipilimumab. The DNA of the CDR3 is TGTGCCAGCAGCTCTCAGGTCATGAACACTGAAGCTTTCTTT. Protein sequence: CASSSQVMNTEAFF.